The clone carrying this T cell receptor beta chain came up many times. The antigen remains unidentified. Unmatched junction bases numbered 6, after V lost 4 bases and J lost 2 bases. The CDR3 contains 15 residues. Looked up from germline, CDR1 is LGHNT and CDR2 is FRNRAP. Conversion of TCR transcripts into cDNA relied on 5'RACE template switching, which added a universal primer site and UMIs. MiXCR, applied by TCRdb to the 5' RACE reads, yields one record per CDR3 protein. The sample consists of approximately 32,000 distinct CDR3 sequences, 4.4% of them appearing once. The record originates from a study of T cells after yellow fever vaccination. Study-wide results and caveats: Clonotypes appearing in both CD4 and CD8 compartments existed, and their share was small. Most primary-vaccination clones reappeared after the booster (about 97% CD4, around 88% CD8). Contamination by abundant bulk-population clonotypes could be present in FACS-sorted repertoires.

The chain uses TRBV12-5 and TRBJ2-5, with 8 bases fitting TRBD1. This specimen was CD8+ T cells sorted from PBMCs, taken 5 days after the yellow fever booster vaccination. This sequence originates from a man aged 25 to 40 who received the YFV17D yellow fever vaccine. As DNA, the CDR3 is TGTGCTAGTGGTTCTTTCCGGGACAGGCAAGAGACCCAGTACTTC. Its protein product is CASGSFRDRQETQYF.